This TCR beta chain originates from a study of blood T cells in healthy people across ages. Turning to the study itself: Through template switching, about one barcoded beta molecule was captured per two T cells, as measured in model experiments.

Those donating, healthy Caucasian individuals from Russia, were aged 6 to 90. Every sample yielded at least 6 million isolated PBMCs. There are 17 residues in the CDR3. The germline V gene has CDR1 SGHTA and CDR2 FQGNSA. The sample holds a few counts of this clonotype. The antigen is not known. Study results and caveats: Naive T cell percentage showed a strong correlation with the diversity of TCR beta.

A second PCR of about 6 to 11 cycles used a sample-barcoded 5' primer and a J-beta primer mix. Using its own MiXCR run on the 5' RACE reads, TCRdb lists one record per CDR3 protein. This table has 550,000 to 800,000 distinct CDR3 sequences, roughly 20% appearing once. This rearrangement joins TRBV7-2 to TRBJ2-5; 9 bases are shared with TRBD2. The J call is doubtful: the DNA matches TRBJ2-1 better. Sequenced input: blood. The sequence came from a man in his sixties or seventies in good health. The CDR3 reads CASSYKTGTSLMDEQFF. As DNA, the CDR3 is TGTGCCAGCAGTTATAAGACCGGGACTAGCCTCATGGATGAGCAGTTCTTC.